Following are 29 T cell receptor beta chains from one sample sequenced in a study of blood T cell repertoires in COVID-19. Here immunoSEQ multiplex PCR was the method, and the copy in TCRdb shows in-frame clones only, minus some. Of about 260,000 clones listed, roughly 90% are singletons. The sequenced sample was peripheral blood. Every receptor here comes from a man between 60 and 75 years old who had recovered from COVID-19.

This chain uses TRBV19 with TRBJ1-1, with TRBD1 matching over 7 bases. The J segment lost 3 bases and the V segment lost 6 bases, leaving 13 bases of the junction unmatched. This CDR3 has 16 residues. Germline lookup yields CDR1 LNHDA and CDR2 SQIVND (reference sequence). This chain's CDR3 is CASSNNRGPGHTEAFF. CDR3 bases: TGTGCCAGTAGCAATAATAGGGGGCCAGGACACACTGAAGCTTTCTTT.

This CDR3 reads CASSHGTGDSTDTQYF. CDR3 nucleotide sequence: TGTGCCAGCAGCCACGGGACAGGGGACAGCACAGATACGCAGTATTTT. The chain combines TRBV4-2 with TRBJ2-3; TRBD1 aligns across 10 bases. V dropped 3 bases and J dropped 0; count of bases not matched to a gene: 3. The CDR3 runs 16 residues. In germline, CDR1 is LGHNA, CDR2 YNFKEQ.

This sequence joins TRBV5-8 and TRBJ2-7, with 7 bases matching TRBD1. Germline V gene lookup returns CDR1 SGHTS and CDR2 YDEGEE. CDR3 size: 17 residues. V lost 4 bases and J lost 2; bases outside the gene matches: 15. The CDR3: CASSPGTGDSRPYEQYF. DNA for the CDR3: TGTGCCAGCAGCCCAGGGACCGGGGACAGCCGCCCCTACGAGCAGTACTTC.

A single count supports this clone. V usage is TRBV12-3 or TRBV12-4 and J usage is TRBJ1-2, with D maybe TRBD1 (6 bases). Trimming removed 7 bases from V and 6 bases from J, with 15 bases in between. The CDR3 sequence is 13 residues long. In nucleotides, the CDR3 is TGTGCCAGCACCGTGGGGGGGGCGAATGGCTACACCTTC. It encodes CASTVGGANGYTF.

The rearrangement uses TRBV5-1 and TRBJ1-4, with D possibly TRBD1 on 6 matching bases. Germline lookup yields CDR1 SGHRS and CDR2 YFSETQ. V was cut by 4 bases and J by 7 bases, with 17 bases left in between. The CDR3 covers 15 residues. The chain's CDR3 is CASSLTGKGGEKLFF. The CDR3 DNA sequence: TGCGCCAGCAGCCTAACCGGGAAAGGGGGTGAAAAACTGTTTTTT.

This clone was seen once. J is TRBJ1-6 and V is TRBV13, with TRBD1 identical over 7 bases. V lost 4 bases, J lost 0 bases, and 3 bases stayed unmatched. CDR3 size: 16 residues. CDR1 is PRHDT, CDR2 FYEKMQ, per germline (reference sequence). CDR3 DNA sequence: TGTGCCAGCAGCTACAGGGGACCCTCCTATAATTCACCCCTCCACTTT. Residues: CASSYRGPSYNSPLHF.

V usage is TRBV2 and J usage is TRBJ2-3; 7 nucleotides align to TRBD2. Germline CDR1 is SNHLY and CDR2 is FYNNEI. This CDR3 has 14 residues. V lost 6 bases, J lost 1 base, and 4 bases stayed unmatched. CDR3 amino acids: CASRLGRGTDTQYF. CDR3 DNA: TGTGCCAGCAGACTAGGGAGGGGCACAGATACGCAGTATTTT.

The CDR3 bases are TGTGCCAGCAGCTCCTACACAGATACGCAGTATTTT. Translating it yields CASSSYTDTQYF. The chain carries TRBV5-5 and TRBJ2-3; no definite D call. The V and J ends lost 3 bases and 2 bases respectively, with 4 bases between them. This CDR3 comprises 12 residues. Germline V lookup: CDR1 SGHKS, CDR2 YYEKEE (reference sequence).

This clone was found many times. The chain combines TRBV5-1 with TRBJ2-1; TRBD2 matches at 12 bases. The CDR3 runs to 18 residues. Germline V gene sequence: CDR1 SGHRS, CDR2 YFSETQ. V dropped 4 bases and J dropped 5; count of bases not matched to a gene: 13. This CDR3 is CASSPSSRLAGVHNEQFF. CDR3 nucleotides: TGCGCCAGCAGCCCCTCTTCTAGACTAGCGGGGGTACACAATGAGCAGTTCTTC.

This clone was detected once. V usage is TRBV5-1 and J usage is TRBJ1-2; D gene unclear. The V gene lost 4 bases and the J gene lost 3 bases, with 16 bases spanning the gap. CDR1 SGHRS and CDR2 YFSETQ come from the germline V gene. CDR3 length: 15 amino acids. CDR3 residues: CASSITESLDYGYTF. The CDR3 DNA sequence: TGCGCCAGCAGCATTACAGAGAGTCTTGACTATGGCTACACCTTC. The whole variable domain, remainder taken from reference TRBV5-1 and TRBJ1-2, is KAGVTQTPRYLIKTRGQQVTLSCSPISGHRSVSWYQQTPGQGLQFLFEYFSETQRNKGNFPGRFSGRQFSNSRSEMNVSTLELGDSALYLCASSITESLDYGYTFGSGTRLTVV.

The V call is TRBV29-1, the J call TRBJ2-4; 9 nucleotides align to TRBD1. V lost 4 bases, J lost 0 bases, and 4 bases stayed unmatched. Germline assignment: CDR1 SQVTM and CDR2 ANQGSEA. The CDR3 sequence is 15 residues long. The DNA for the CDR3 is TGCAGCGTTGGGGACAGGGTGGGAGCCAAAAACATTCAGTACTTC. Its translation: CSVGDRVGAKNIQYF.

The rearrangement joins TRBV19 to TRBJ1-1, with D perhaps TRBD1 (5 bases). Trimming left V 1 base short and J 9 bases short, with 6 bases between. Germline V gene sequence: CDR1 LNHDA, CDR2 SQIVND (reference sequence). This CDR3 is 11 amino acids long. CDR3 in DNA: TGTGCCAGTAGTATAGGACAGCAAGCTTTCTTT. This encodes CASSIGQQAFF.

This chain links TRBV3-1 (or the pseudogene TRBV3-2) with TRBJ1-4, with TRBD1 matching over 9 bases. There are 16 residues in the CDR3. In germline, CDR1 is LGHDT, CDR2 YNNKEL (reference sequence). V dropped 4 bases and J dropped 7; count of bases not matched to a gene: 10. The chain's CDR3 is CASSRLTGTGTEKLFF. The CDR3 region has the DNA TGTGCCAGCAGCCGTTTAACCGGGACAGGGACTGAAAAACTGTTTTTT.

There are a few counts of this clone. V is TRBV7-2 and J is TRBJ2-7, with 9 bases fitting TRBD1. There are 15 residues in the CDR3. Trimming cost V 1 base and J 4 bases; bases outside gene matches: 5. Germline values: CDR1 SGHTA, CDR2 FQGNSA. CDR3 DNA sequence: TGTGCCAGCAGCTTAGGCACAGGGGGCATGTACGAGCAGTACTTC. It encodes CASSLGTGGMYEQYF. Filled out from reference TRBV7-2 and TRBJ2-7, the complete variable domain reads GAGVSQSPSNKVTEKGKDVELRCDPISGHTALYWYRQSLGQGLEFLIYFQGNSAPDKSGLPSDRFSAERTGGSVSTLTIQRTQQEDSAVYLCASSLGTGGMYEQYFGPGTRLTVT.

CDR3 loop: CASSLLQGITEAFF. Here the CDR3 DNA reads TGCGCCAGCAGCTTGTTACAGGGCATCACTGAAGCTTTCTTT. The chain carries TRBV5-1 and TRBJ1-1, with D possibly TRBD1 on 6 matching bases. The V end lost 1 base, the J end lost 4 bases, and 11 bases lay between the germline ends. CDR3 length: 14 amino acids. Germline values: CDR1 SGHRS, CDR2 YFSETQ.

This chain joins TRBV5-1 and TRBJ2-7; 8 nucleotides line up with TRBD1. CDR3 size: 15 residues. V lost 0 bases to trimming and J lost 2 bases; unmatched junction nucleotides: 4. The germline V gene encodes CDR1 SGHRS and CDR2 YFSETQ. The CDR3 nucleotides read TGCGCCAGCAGCTTGGGACAGGGGCCCACCTACGAGCAGTACTTC. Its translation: CASSLGQGPTYEQYF.

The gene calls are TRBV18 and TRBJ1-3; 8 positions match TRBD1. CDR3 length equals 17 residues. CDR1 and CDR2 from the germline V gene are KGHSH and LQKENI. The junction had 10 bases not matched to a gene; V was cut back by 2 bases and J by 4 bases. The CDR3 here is CASSPAAGGARGNTIYF. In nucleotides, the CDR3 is TGTGCCAGCTCACCAGCCGCAGGGGGCGCGCGCGGAAACACCATATATTTT.

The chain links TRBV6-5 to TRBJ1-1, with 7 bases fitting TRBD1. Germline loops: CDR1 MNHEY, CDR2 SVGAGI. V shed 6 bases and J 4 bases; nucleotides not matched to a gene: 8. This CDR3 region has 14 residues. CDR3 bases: TGTGCCAGCAGATCGACAGGGATAGGCACTGAAGCTTTCTTT. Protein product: CASRSTGIGTEAFF.

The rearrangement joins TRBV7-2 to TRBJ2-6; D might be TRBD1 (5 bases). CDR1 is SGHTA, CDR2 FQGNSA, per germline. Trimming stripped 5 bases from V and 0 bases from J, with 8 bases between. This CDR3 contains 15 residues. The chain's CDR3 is CASSTRGSGANVLTF. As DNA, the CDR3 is TGTGCCAGCAGCACAAGGGGCTCTGGGGCCAACGTCCTGACTTTC.

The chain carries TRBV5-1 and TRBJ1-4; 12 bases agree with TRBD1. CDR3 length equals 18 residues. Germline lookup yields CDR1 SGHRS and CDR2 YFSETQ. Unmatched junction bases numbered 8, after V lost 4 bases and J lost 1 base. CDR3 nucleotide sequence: TGCGCCAGCAGCCTAGGGACAGGGGGCCGCCTAACTAATGAAAAACTGTTTTTT. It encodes CASSLGTGGRLTNEKLFF. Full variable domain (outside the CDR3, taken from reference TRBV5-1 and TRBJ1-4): KAGVTQTPRYLIKTRGQQVTLSCSPISGHRSVSWYQQTPGQGLQFLFEYFSETQRNKGNFPGRFSGRQFSNSRSEMNVSTLELGDSALYLCASSLGTGGRLTNEKLFFGSGTQLSVL.

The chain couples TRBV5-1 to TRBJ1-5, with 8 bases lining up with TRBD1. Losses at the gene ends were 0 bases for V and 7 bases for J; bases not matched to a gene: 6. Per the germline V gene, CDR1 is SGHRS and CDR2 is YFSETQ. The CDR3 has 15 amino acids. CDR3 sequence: CASSLGTGLRQPQHF. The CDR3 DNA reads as TGCGCCAGCAGCTTGGGGACAGGGTTGCGGCAGCCCCAGCATTTT.

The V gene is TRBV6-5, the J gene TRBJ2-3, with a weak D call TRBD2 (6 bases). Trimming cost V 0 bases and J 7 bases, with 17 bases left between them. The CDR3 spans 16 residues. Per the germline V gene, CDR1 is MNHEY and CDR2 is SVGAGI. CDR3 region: CASSYSNLRGKNTQYF. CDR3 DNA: TGTGCCAGCAGTTACTCGAATCTGCGGGGTAAAAATACGCAGTATTTT.

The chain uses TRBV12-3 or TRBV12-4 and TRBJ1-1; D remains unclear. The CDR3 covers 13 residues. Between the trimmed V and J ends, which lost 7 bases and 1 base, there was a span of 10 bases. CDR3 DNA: TGTGCCAGCATGGAGGCAGGGAACACTGAAGCTTTCTTT. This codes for CASMEAGNTEAFF.

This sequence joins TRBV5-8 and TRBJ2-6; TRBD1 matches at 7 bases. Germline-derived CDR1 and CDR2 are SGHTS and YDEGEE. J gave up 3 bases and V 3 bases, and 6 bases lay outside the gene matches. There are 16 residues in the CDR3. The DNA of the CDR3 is TGTGCCAGCAGCTCCACAGGGGTTGGTGGGGCCAACGTCCTGACTTTC. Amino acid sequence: CASSSTGVGGANVLTF.

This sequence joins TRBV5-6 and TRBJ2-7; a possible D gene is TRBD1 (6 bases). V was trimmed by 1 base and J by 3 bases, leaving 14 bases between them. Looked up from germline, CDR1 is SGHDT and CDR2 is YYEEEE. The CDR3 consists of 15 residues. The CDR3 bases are TGTGCCAGCAGCTTGACGAGAAACAGGGACTACGAGCAGTACTTC. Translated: CASSLTRNRDYEQYF.

The CDR3 spells CASAYLGAGGPRTDTQYF. The CDR3 DNA sequence: TGTGCCAGCGCTTATCTAGGGGCGGGGGGGCCGCGCACAGATACGCAGTATTTT. This chain uses TRBV5-6 with TRBJ2-3; 9 bases fit TRBD2. There are 18 residues in the CDR3. J was trimmed by 1 base and V by 7 bases; bases with no gene match: 16. The germline V gene has CDR1 SGHDT and CDR2 YYEEEE.

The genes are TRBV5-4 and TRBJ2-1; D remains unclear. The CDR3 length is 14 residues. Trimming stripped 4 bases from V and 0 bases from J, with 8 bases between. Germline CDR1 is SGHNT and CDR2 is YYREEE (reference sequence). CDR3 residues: CASSPESSYNEQFF. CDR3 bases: TGTGCCAGCAGCCCTGAGAGCTCCTACAATGAGCAGTTCTTC.

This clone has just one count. DNA of the CDR3: TGTGCCAGCAACTCCCGGGGACACTCCTATAATTCACCCCTCCACTTT. This codes for CASNSRGHSYNSPLHF. The genes are TRBV11-2 and TRBJ1-6; D may be TRBD1 (6 bases). V lost 7 bases and J 0 bases, leaving 13 bases between the germline ends. Germline lookup yields CDR1 SGHAT and CDR2 FQNNGV. The CDR3 is made up of 16 amino acids.

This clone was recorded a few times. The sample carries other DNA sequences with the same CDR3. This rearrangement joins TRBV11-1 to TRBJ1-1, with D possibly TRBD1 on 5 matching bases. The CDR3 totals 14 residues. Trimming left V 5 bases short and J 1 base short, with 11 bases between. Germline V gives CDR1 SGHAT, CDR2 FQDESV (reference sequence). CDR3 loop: CASSPGQGNTEAFF. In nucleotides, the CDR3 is TGTGCCAGCAGCCCTGGGCAGGGGAACACTGAAGCTTTCTTT.